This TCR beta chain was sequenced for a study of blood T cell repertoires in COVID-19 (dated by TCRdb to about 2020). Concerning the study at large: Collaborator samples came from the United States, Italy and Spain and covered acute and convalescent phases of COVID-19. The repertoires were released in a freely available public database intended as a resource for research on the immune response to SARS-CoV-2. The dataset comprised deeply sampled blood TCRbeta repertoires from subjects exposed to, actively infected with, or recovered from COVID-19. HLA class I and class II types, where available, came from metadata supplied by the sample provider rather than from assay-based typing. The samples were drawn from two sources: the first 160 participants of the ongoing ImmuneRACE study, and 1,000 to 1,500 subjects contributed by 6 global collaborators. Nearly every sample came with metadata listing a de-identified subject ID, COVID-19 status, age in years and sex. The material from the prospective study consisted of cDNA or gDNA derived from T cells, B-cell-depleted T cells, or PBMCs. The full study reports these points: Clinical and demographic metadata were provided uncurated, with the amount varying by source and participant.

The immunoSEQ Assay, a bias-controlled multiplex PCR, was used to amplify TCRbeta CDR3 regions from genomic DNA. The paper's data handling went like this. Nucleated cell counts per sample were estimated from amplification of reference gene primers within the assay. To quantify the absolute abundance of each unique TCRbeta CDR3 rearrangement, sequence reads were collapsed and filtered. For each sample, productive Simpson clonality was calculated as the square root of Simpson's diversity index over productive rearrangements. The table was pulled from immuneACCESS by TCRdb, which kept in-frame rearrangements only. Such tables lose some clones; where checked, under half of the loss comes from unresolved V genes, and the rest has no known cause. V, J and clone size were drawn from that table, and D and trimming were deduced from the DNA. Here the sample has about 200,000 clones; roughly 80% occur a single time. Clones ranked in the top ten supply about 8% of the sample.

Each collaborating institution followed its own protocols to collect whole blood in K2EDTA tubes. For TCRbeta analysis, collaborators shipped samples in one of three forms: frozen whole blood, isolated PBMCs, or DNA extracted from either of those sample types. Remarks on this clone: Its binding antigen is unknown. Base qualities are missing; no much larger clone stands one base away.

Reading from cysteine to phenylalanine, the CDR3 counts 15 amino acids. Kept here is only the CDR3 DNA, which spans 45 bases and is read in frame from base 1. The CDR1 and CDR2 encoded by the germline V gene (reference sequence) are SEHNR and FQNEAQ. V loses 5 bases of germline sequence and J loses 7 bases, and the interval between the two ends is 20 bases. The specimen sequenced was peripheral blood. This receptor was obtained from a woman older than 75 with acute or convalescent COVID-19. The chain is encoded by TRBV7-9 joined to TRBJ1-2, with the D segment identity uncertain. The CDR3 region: CASSIGDYPAGGYTF. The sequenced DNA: TGTGCCAGCAGCATAGGAGACTACCCCGCGGGTGGCTACACCTTC. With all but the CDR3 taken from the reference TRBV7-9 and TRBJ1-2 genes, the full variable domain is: DTGVSQNPRHKITKRGQNVTFRCDPISEHNRLYWYRQTLGQGPEFLTYFQNEAQLEKSRLLSDRFSAERPKGSFSTLEIQRTEQGDSAMYLCASSIGDYPAGGYTFGSGTRLTVV.